The clone carrying this T cell receptor beta chain was detected only a few times. The data are from a study of T-cell memory formation after mild COVID-19. Germline V CDR1 and CDR2: MNHEY, SMNVEV (reference sequence). This CDR3 spans 14 amino acids. V dropped 6 bases and J dropped 1 base, with 12 bases sitting between them. In TCRdb, the 5' RACE reads were re-called with MiXCR into one record per CDR3 protein. Of about 190,000 distinct CDR3 sequences detected, around 26% appear once; the ten largest clones hold 11%. This TCR was sampled from an adult woman who had mild COVID-19 (a few samples of this study predate the infection). Cell type and time point are not known. The chain is built from TRBV27 and TRBJ1-1; unclear D gene. Specimen: PBMCs or a T cell subset sorted from them (not recorded which). The CDR3 here is CASRAGSTNTEAFF. For the CDR3, the DNA is TGTGCCAGCAGGGCTGGGAGCACGAACACTGAAGCTTTCTTT.